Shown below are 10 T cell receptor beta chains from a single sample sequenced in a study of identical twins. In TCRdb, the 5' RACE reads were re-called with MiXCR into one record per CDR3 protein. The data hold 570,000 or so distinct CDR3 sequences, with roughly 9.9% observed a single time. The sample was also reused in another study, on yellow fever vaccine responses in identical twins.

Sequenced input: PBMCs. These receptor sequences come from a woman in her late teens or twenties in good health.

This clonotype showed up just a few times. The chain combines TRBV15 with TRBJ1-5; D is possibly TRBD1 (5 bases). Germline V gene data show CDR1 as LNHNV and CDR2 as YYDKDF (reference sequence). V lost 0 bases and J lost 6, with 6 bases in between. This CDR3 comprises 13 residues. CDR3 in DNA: TGTGCCACCAGCAGAGATGGGGGTCAGCCCCAGCATTTT. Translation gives CATSRDGGQPQHF.

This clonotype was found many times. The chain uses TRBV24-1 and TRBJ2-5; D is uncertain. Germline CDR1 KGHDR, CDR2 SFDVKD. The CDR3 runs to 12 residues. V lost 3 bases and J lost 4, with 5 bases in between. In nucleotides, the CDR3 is TGTGCCACCAGTGATATGGTAGAGACCCAGTACTTC. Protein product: CATSDMVETQYF.

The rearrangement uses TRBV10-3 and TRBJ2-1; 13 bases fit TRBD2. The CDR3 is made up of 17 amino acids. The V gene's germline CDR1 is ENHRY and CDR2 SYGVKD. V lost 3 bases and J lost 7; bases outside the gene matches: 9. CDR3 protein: CAISDSRPGLAGNEQFF. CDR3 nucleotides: TGTGCCATCAGTGATTCCCGACCGGGACTAGCGGGAAATGAGCAGTTCTTC.

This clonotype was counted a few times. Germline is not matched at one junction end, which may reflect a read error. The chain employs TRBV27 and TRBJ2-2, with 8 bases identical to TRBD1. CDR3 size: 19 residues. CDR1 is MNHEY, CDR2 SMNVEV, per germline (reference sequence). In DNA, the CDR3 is TGTGCCAGCAGTCTATCGGACAGGGATGAATCCACGAACACCGGGGAGCTGTTTTTT. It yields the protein CASSLSDRDESTNTGELFF.

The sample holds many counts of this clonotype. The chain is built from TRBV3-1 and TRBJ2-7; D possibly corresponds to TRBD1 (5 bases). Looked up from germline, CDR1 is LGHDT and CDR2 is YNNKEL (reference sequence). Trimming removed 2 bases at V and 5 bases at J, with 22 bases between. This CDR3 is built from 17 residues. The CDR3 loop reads CASSQNRWGQVGHEQYF. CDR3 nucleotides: TGTGCCAGCAGCCAAAACCGTTGGGGCCAAGTCGGCCACGAGCAGTACTTC.

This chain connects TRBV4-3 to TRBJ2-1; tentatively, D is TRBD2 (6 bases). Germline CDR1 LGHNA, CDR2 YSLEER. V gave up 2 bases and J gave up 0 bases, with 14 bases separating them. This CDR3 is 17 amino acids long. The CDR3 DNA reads TGCGCCAGCAGCCAATATCCAAGCGGGTTCTCCTACAATGAGCAGTTCTTC. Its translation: CASSQYPSGFSYNEQFF.

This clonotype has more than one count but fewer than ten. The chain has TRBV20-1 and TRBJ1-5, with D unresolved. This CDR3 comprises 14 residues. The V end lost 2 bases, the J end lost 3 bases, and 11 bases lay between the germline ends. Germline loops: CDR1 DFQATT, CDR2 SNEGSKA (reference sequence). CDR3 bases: TGCAGTGCTAGACGCGTATTCGACAATCAGCCCCAGCATTTT. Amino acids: CSARRVFDNQPQHF.

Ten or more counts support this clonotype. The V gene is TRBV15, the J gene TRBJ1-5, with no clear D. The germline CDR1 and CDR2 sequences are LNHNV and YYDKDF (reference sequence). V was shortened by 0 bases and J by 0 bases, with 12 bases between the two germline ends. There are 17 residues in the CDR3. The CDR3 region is CATSRDRAGNSNQPQHF. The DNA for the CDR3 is TGTGCCACCAGCAGAGATCGGGCGGGGAATAGCAATCAGCCCCAGCATTTT.

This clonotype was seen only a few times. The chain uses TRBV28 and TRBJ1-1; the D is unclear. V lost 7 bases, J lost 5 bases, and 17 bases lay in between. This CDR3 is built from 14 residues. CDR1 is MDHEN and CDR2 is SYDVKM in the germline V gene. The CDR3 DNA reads TGTGCCAGCACTAGACCGGGCGGCGGGACTGAAGCTTTCTTT. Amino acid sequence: CASTRPGGGTEAFF.

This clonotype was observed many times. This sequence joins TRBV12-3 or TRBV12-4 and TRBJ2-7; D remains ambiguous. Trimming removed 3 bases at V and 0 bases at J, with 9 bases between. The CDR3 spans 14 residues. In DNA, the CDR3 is TGTGCCAGCAGTTTCAGCTCGAGCTCCTACGAGCAGTACTTC. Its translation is CASSFSSSSYEQYF.